The 9 T cell receptor beta chains reported below all come from one sample, sequenced in a study of cytomegalovirus exposure and HLA in healthy donors. The data were produced by immunoSEQ multiplex PCR, yet TCRdb's version contains in-frame clones alone and is incomplete. The repertoire holds about 60,000 clones, with about 92% as singletons. The sequencing input was PBMCs. Receptors were obtained from a man younger than 35 in good health and CMV-seronegative.

The gene calls are TRBV28 and TRBJ1-2; D gene ambiguous. The CDR3 has 13 amino acids. Trimming removed 6 bases at V and 4 bases at J, with 12 bases between. CDR1 and CDR2 from the germline V gene are MDHEN and SYDVKM. In DNA, the CDR3 is TGTGCCAGCAGGCCGACCCGACTCTATGGCTACACCTTC. Translated, it gives CASRPTRLYGYTF.

This chain connects TRBV7-2 to TRBJ2-5; the D is unclear. Germline CDR1 SGHTA, CDR2 FQGNSA. Deletions cut 5 bases from V and 5 bases from J, with 12 bases between. The CDR3 is 13 amino acids. The CDR3 here is CASSTINGETQYF. The CDR3 DNA reads TGTGCCAGCAGCACCATTAACGGGGAGACCCAGTACTTC.

The chain has TRBV5-1 and TRBJ2-1; TRBD2 aligns across 10 bases. Germline assignment: CDR1 SGHRS and CDR2 YFSETQ. The trim removed 4 bases at V and 6 bases at J, leaving 4 bases unmatched. There are 14 residues in the CDR3. In DNA form, the CDR3 reads TGCGCCAGCAGCCGAGCGGGAGGGCCCAATGAGCAGTTCTTC. Encoded protein: CASSRAGGPNEQFF.

This clone was seen once. The rearrangement joins TRBV5-1 to TRBJ2-5; D possibly corresponds to TRBD1 (5 bases). Per germline, CDR1 SGHRS and CDR2 YFSETQ. V was pared by 2 bases and J by 3 bases, with 8 bases between. The CDR3 contains 13 residues. The DNA for the CDR3 is TGCGCCAGCAGCTTCAGGGTAGAAGAGACCCAGTACTTC. The encoded protein is CASSFRVEETQYF.

The chain couples TRBV2 to TRBJ1-2, with 7 bases aligning to TRBD1. Germline trimming cut 0 bases from V and 4 bases from J; bases unmatched to any gene: 8. Germline V gives CDR1 SNHLY, CDR2 FYNNEI. This CDR3 region has 16 residues. CDR3 in amino acids: CASSEAETGSGYGYTF. CDR3 DNA sequence: TGTGCCAGCAGTGAAGCAGAGACAGGGAGCGGCTATGGCTACACCTTC.

This clone was picked up a small number of times. In DNA form, the CDR3 reads TGCGCCAGCAGCCCACTGAGGGACTACAATCAGCCCCAGCATTTT. Translated, it gives CASSPLRDYNQPQHF. This chain links TRBV4-1 with TRBJ1-5; D perhaps matches TRBD1 (5 bases). From germline, CDR1 is MGHRA and CDR2 YSYEKL. V was trimmed by 4 bases and J by 3 bases, leaving 13 bases between them. The CDR3 is made up of 15 amino acids.

This clone has a handful of counts. The rearrangement joins TRBV4-1 to TRBJ2-7, with TRBD2 as a possible D gene (5 bases). Germline V CDR1 and CDR2: MGHRA, YSYEKL. This CDR3 comprises 14 residues. V was shortened by 0 bases and J by 3 bases, with 9 bases between the two germline ends. The CDR3 sequence: CASSQDLRDYEQYF. CDR3 sequence (DNA): TGCGCCAGCAGCCAAGATCTACGGGACTACGAGCAGTACTTC.

This chain connects TRBV9 to TRBJ2-2; 8 bases match TRBD1. Trimming cost V 3 bases and J 0 bases; bases outside gene matches: 4. Germline V CDR1 and CDR2: SGDLS, YYNGEE. The CDR3 has 16 residues. CDR3: CASSARTGPNTGELFF. The CDR3 region has the DNA TGTGCCAGCAGCGCTAGGACAGGGCCGAACACCGGGGAGCTGTTTTTT. Supplemented by reference TRBV9 and TRBJ2-2, the full variable domain reads DSGVTQTPKHLITATGQRVTLRCSPRSGDLSVYWYQQSLDQGLQFLIQYYNGEERAKGNILERFSAQQFPDLHSELNLSSLELGDSALYFCASSARTGPNTGELFFGEGSRLTVL.

The chain combines TRBV7-2 with TRBJ1-5, with no clear D. Trimming took off 5 bases at V and 4 bases at J, with 12 bases between the two ends. CDR1 is SGHTA and CDR2 is FQGNSA in the germline V gene. CDR3 length: 14 amino acids. The CDR3 region is CASSKGLSNQPQHF. The CDR3 DNA reads TGTGCCAGCAGCAAAGGACTGTCAAATCAGCCCCAGCATTTT.